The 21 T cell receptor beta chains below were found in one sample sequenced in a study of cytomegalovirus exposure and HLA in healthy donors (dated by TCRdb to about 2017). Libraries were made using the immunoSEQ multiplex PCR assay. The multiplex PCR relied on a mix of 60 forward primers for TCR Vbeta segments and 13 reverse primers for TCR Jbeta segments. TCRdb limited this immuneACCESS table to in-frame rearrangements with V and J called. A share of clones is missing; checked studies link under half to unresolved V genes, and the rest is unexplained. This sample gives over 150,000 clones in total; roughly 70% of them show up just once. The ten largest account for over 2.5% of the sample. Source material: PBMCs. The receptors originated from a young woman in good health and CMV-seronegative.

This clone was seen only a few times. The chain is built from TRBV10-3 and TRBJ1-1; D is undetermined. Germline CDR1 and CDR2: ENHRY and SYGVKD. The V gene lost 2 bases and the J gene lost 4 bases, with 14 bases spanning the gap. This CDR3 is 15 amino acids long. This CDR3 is CAISEPTLRGTEAFF. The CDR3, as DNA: TGTGCCATCAGTGAGCCGACCCTACGGGGCACTGAAGCTTTCTTT.

The CDR3 loop reads CASSFTGLNTEAFF. CDR3 nucleotides: TGTGCCAGCAGTTTCACAGGTCTGAACACTGAAGCTTTCTTT. The rearrangement uses TRBV2 and TRBJ1-1; D may be TRBD1 (5 bases). CDR1 SNHLY and CDR2 FYNNEI come from the germline V gene. The V end was cut by 5 bases, the J end by 0 bases, with 10 bases between. There are 14 residues in the CDR3.

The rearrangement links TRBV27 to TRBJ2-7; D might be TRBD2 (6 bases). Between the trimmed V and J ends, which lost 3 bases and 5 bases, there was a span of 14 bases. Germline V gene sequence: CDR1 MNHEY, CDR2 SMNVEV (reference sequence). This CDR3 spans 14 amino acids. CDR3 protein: CASSFSGVNHEQYF. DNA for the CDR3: TGTGCCAGCAGTTTTTCGGGAGTTAACCACGAGCAGTACTTC.

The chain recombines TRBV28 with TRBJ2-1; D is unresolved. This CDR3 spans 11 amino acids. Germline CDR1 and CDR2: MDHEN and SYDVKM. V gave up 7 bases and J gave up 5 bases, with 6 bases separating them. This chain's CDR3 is CASILHNEQFF. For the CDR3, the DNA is TGTGCCAGCATCCTCCACAATGAGCAGTTCTTC. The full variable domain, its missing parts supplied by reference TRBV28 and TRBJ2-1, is DVKVTQSSRYLVKRTGEKVFLECVQDMDHENMFWYRQDPGLGLRLIYFSYDVKMKEKGDIPEGYSVSREKKERFSLILESASTNQTSMYLCASILHNEQFFGPGTRLTVL.

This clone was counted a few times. CDR3 sequence reads: CASNWVAGNKNTEAFF. Written as DNA, the CDR3 is TGTGCCAGCAATTGGGTGGCAGGCAATAAAAACACTGAAGCTTTCTTT. This chain links TRBV28 with TRBJ1-1, with D hard to call. This CDR3 has 16 amino acids. The V and J ends lost 7 bases and 2 bases respectively, with 20 bases between them. Germline V lookup: CDR1 MDHEN, CDR2 SYDVKM.

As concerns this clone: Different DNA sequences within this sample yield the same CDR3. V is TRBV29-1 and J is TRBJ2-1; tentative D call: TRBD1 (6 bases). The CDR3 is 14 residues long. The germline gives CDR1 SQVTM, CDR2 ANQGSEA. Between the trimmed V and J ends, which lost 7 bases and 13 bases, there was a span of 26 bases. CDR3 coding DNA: TGCAGCGCCCAAAAGGGGGTCTTAGATGGGTTTCAGTTCTTC. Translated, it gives CSAQKGVLDGFQFF.

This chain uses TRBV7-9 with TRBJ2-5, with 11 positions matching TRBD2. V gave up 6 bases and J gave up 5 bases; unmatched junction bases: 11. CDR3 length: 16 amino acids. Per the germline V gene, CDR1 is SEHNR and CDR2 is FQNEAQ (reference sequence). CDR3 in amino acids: CASSPTSGKYVETQYF. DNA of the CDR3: TGTGCCAGCAGTCCGACTAGCGGGAAATATGTCGAGACCCAGTACTTC.

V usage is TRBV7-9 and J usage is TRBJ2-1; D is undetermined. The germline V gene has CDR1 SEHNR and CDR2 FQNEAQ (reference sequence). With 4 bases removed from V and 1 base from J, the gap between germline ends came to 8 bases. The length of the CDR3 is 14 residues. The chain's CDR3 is CASSSLESYNEQFF. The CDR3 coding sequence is TGTGCCAGCAGCTCCCTAGAATCCTACAATGAGCAGTTCTTC.

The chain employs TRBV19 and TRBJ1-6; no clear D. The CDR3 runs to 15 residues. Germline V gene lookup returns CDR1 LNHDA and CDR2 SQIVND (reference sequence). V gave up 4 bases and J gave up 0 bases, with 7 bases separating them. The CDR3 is CASSTVSSYNSPLHF. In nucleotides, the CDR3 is TGTGCCAGTAGTACCGTCTCCTCCTATAATTCACCCCTCCACTTT.

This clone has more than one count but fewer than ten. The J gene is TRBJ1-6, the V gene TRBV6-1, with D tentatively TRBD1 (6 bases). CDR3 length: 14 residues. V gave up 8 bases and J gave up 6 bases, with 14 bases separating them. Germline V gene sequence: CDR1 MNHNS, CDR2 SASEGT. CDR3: CASDTGFGNSPLHF. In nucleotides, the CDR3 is TGTGCCAGCGATACAGGGTTCGGTAATTCACCCCTCCACTTT.

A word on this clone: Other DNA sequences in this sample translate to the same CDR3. The CDR3 here is CASSLARVGTEAFF. In nucleotides, the CDR3 is TGTGCCAGCAGCTTGGCCAGGGTGGGCACAGAAGCTTTCTTT. The rearrangement links TRBV5-4 to TRBJ1-1; the D gene is possibly TRBD1 (5 bases). V was trimmed by 0 bases and J by 8 bases, leaving 14 bases between them. In germline, CDR1 is SGHNT, CDR2 YYREEE (reference sequence). The length of the CDR3 is 14 residues. The whole variable domain, filled in from reference TRBV5-4 and TRBJ1-1, reads ETGVTQSPTHLIKTRGQQVTLRCSSQSGHNTVSWYQQALGQGPQFIFQYYREEENGRGNFPPRFSGLQFPNYSSELNVNALELDDSALYLCASSLARVGTEAFFGQGTRLTVV.

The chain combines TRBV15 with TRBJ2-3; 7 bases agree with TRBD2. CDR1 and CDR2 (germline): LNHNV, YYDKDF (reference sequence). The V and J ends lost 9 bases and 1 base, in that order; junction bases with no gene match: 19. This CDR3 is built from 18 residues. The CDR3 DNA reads TGTGCCACTAGCGCGGGCCCCACAGCGGGAAGGCGCACAGATACGCAGTATTTT. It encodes CATSAGPTAGRRTDTQYF.

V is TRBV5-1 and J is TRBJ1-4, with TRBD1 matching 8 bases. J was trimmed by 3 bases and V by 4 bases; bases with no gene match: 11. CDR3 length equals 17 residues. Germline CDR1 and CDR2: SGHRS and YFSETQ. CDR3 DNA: TGCGCCAGCAGCCAACAGGGGGGGTTATTGGCTAATGAAAAACTGTTTTTT. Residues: CASSQQGGLLANEKLFF.

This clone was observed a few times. CDR3 in DNA: TGTGCCAGCAGCTTAGACAACAGGGGCGCTAACTATGGCTACACCTTC. It encodes CASSLDNRGANYGYTF. The V gene is TRBV7-2, the J gene TRBJ1-2, with 7 positions matching TRBD1. The V gene's germline CDR1 is SGHTA and CDR2 FQGNSA. This CDR3 has 16 residues. V lost 1 base, J lost 0 bases, and 5 bases stayed unmatched.

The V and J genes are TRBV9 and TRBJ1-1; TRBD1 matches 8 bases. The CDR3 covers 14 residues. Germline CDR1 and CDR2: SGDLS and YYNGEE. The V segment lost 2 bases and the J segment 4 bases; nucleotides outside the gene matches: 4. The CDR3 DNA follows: TGTGCCAGCAGCGTCAGGGGGCAGGGCACTGAAGCTTTCTTT. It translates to CASSVRGQGTEAFF.

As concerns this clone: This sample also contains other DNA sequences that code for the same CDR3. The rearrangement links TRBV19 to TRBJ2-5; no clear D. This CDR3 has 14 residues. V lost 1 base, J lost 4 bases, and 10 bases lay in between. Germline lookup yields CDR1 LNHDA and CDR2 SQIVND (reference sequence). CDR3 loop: CASSIGGGGETQYF. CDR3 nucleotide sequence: TGTGCCAGTAGTATAGGTGGCGGTGGAGAGACCCAGTACTTC.

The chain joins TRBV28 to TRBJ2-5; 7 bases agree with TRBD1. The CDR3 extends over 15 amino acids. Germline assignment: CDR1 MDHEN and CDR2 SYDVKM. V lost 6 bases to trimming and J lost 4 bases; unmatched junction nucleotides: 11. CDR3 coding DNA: TGTGCCAGCAGCTTGGGGACAGCTGTTACAGAGACCCAGTACTTC. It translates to CASSLGTAVTETQYF.

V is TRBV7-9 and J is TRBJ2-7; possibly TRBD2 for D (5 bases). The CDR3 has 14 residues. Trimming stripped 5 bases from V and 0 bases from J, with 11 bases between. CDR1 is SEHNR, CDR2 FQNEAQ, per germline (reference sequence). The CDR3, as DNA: TGTGCCAGCAGCCCCCTTGCGGGCTCCTACGAGCAGTACTTC. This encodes CASSPLAGSYEQYF.

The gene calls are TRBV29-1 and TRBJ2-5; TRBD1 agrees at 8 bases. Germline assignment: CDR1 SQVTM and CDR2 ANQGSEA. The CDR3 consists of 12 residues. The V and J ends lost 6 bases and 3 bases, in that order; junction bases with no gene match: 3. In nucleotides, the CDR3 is TGCAGCGTCGCGGACAGGGAAGAGACCCAGTACTTC. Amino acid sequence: CSVADREETQYF.

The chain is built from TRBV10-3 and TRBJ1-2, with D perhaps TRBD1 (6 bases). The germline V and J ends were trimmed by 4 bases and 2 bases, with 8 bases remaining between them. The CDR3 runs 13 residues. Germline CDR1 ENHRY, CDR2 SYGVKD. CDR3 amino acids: CAISAGQNYGYTF. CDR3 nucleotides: TGTGCCATCAGTGCCGGACAGAACTATGGCTACACCTTC.

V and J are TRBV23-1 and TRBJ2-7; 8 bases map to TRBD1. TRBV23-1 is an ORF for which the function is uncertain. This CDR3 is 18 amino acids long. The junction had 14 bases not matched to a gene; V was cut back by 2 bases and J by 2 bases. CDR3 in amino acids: CASSQNPRTGTDPYEQYF. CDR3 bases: TGCGCCAGCAGTCAAAATCCCCGGACAGGGACGGACCCCTACGAGCAGTACTTC.